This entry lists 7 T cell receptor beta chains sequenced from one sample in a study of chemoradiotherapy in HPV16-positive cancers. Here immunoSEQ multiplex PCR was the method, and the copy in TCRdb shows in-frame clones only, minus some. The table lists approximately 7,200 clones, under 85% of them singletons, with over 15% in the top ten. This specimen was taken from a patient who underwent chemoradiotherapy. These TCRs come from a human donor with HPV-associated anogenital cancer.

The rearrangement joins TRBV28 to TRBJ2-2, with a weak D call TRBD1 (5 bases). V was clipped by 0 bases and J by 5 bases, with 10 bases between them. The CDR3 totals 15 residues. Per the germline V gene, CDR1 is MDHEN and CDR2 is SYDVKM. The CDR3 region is CASSLWGRKTGELFF. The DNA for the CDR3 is TGTGCCAGCAGTTTATGGGGGCGTAAGACCGGGGAGCTGTTTTTT.

The CDR3 is CASRGGIGWTEAFF. CDR3 DNA: TGTGCCAGCCGGGGGGGGATAGGATGGACTGAAGCTTTCTTT. The chain links TRBV28 to TRBJ1-1; D is possibly TRBD1 (5 bases). V dropped 8 bases and J dropped 5 bases, with 18 bases sitting between them. The germline V gene has CDR1 MDHEN and CDR2 SYDVKM. The CDR3 has 14 amino acids.

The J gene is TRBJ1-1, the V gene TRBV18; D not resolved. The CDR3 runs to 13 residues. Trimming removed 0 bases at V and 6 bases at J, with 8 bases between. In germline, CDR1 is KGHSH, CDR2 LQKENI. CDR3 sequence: CASSPPNRAEAFF. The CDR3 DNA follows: TGTGCCAGCTCACCACCGAATAGAGCTGAAGCTTTCTTT.

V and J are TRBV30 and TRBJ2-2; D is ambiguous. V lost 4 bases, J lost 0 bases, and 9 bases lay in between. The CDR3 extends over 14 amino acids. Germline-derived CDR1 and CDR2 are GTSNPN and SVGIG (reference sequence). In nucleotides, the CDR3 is TGTGCCTGGAATGGACGCTCGAACACCGGGGAGCTGTTTTTT. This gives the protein CAWNGRSNTGELFF. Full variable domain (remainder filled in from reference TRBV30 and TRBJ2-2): SQTIHQWPATLVQPVGSPLSLECTVEGTSNPNLYWYRQAAGRGLQLLFYSVGIGQISSEVPQNLSASRPQDRQFILSSKKLLLSDSGFYLCAWNGRSNTGELFFGEGSRLTVL.

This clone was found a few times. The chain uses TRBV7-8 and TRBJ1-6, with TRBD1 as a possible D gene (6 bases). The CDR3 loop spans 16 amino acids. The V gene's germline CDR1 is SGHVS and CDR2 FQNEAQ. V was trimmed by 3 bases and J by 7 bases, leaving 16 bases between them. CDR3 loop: CASSFMVGQPNSPLHF. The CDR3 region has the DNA TGTGCCAGCAGCTTTATGGTGGGACAACCAAATTCACCCCTCCACTTT.

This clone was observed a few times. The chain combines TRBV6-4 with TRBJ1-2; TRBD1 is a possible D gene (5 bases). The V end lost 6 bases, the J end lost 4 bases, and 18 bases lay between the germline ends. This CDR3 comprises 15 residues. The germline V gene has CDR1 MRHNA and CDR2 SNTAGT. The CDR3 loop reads CASRGEWAWGYGYTF. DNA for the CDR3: TGTGCCAGCAGGGGGGAATGGGCGTGGGGCTATGGCTACACCTTC.

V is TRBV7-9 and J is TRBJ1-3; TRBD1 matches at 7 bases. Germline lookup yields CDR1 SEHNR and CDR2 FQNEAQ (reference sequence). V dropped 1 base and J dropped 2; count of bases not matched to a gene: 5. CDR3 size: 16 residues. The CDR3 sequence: CASSLDVTGPGNTIYF. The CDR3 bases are TGTGCCAGCAGCTTAGATGTGACAGGGCCTGGAAACACCATATATTTT.